This note documents a single TCR beta chain sequence. What it binds is not known. V was pared by 1 base and J by 1 base, with 14 bases between. CDR1 is LGHDT and CDR2 is YNNKEL in the germline V gene (reference sequence). The CDR3 is 17 amino acids. The data are from a study of T cell responses to AZD1222 COVID-19 vaccine. Study observations and caveats: White British donors predominated, females outnumbered males, and clonal diversity was possibly underestimated. As reported, nearly half of all spike-specific TCRs target variant regions that are unmutated.

The assay was immunoSEQ multiplex PCR, and TCRdb's table has in-frame clones only and misses some. There are about 92,000 clones in the sample; 70% to 90% occur only once, and about 2.9% lies in the top ten. This TCR came from an adult in good health. This sample comprised peripheral blood, obtained on day 0 of AZD1222 vaccination. The chain combines TRBV3-1 (or the pseudogene TRBV3-2) with TRBJ2-1; D gene uncertain. The chain's CDR3 is CASSQVVGASSYNEQFF. The DNA of the CDR3 is TGTGCCAGCAGCCAAGTGGTCGGAGCGTCTTCCTACAATGAGCAGTTCTTC.